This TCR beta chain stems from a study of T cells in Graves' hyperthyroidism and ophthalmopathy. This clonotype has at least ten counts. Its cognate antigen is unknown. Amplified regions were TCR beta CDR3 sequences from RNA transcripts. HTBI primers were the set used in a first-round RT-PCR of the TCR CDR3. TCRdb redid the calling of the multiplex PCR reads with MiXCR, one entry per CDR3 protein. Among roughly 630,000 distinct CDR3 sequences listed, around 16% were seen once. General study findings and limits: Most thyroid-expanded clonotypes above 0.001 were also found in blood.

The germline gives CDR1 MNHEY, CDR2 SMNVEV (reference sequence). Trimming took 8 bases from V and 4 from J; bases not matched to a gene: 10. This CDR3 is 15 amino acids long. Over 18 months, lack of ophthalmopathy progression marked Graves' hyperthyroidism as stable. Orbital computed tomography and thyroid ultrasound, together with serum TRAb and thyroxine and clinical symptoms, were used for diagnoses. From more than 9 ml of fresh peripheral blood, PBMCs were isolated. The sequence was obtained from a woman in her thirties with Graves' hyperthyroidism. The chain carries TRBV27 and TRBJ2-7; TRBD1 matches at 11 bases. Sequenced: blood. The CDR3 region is CASSSSGTGGYEQYF. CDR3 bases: TGTGCCAGCTCTTCGTCCGGGACAGGGGGTTACGAGCAGTACTTC.